The subject of this entry is one T cell receptor (beta chain). What it recognizes is unknown. This CDR3 comprises 13 residues. V was trimmed by 8 bases and J by 2 bases, leaving 10 bases between them. CDR1 and CDR2 (germline): MDHEN, SYDVKM. The data derive from a study of cytomegalovirus exposure and HLA in healthy donors. About the study: Earlier, some 180 million T cells were analyzed, and more than 100 million unique TCR beta sequences were found among them. Whole-study results and caveats: Using the classifier, cytomegalovirus status was reportedly diagnosed with high specificity and sensitivity. Some V segments could not be told apart, so they were left out, TRBV6-2 and TRBV6-3 among them. In a later analysis, specific HLA alleles were associated with 15,000 to 20,000 TCR beta sequences at a 0.05 false discovery rate.

The PCR employed 60 Vbeta primers together with 13 Jbeta primers. TCRdb's table, derived via immunoSEQ multiplex PCR, lists solely in-frame clones and lacks some. The data contain around 150,000 clones, over 60% of them singletons. The receptor comes from a woman aged 40-49 years in good health and CMV-seronegative. The chain couples TRBV28 to TRBJ1-3, with a tentative D call TRBD1 (6 bases). The sequencing sample was made of PBMCs. The CDR3 spells CASSQGAGNTIYF. Here the CDR3 DNA reads TGTGCCAGCTCACAGGGTGCTGGAAACACCATATATTTT.